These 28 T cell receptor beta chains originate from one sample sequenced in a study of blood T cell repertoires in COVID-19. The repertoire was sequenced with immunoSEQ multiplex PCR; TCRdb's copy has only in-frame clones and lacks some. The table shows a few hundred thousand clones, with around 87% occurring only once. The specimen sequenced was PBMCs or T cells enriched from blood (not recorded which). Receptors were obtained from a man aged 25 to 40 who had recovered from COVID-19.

CDR3 in amino acids: CASSIVPGHTEAFF. The CDR3 bases are TGTGCCAGTAGTATAGTTCCAGGGCACACTGAAGCTTTCTTT. The rearrangement uses TRBV19 and TRBJ1-1, with D possibly TRBD1 on 5 matching bases. V was trimmed by 1 base and J by 3 bases, leaving 9 bases between them. CDR1 LNHDA and CDR2 SQIVND come from the germline V gene (reference sequence). This CDR3 contains 14 residues. Complete variable domain (other parts from reference TRBV19 and TRBJ1-1): DGGITQSPKYLFRKEGQNVTLSCEQNLNHDAMYWYRQDPGQGLRLIYYSQIVNDFQKGDIAEGYSVSREKKESFPLTVTSAQKNPTAFYLCASSIVPGHTEAFFGQGTRLTVV.

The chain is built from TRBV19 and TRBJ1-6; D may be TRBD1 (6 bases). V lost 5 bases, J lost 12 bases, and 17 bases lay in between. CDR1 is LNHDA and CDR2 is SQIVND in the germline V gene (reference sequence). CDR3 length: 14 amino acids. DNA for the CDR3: TGTGCCAGTAGTTCGGGGACAAGGGGGATACCCCTCCACTTT. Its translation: CASSSGTRGIPLHF.

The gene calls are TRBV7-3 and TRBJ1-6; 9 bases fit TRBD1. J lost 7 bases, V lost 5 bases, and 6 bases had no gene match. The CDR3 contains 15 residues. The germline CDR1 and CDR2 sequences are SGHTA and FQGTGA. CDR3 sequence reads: CASSAQGALNSPLHF. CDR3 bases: TGTGCCAGCAGCGCACAGGGGGCTCTAAATTCACCCCTCCACTTT.

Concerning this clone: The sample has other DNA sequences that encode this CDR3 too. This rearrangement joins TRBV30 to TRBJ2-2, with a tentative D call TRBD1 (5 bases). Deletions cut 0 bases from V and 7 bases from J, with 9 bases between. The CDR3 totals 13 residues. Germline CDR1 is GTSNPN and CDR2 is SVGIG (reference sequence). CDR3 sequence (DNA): TGTGCCTGGAGTGTACCAGGGCTCGGGGAGCTGTTTTTT. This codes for CAWSVPGLGELFF.

The CDR3 reads CASSLARVGETQYF. The DNA for the CDR3 is TGTGCCAGCAGCTTGGCGAGGGTGGGAGAGACCCAGTACTTC. The chain recombines TRBV5-6 with TRBJ2-5; tentative D call: TRBD2 (5 bases). V lost 0 bases, J lost 4 bases, and 10 bases lay in between. CDR1 is SGHDT and CDR2 is YYEEEE in the germline V gene. The CDR3 is 14 residues long.

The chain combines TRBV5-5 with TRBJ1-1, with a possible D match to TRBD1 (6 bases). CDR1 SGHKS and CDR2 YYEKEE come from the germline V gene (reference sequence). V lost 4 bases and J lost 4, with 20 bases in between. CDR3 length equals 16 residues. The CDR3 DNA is TGTGCCAGCAGCATTTTTCGGGGCGGGGGGCGCACTGAAGCTTTCTTT. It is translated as CASSIFRGGGRTEAFF.

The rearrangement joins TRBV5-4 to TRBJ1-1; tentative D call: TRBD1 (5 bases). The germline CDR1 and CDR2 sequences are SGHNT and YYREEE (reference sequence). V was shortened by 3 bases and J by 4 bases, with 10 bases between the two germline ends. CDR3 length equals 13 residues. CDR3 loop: CASSSAQGTEAFF. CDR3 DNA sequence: TGTGCCAGCAGCTCAGCCCAGGGCACTGAAGCTTTCTTT.

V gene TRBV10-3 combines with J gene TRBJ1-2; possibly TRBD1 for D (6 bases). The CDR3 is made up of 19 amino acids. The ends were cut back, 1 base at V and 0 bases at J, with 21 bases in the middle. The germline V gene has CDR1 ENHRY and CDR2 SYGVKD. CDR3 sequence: CAISEWSGQPRTPNYGYTF. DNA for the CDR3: TGTGCCATCAGTGAGTGGTCCGGACAGCCGAGAACTCCTAACTATGGCTACACCTTC.

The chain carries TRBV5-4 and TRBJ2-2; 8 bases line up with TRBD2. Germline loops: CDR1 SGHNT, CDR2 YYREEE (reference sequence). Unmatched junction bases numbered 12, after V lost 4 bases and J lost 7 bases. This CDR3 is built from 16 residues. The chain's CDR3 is CASSAERAGAGGELFF. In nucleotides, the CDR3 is TGTGCCAGCAGCGCGGAGCGAGCGGGGGCGGGCGGGGAGCTGTTTTTT.

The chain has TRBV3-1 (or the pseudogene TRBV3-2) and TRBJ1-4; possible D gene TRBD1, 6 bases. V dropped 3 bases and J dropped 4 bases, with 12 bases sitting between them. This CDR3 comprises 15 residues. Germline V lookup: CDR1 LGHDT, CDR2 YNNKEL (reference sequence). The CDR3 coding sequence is TGTGCCAGCAGCCACCCTAGGGGGGGTAATGAAAAACTGTTTTTT. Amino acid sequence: CASSHPRGGNEKLFF.

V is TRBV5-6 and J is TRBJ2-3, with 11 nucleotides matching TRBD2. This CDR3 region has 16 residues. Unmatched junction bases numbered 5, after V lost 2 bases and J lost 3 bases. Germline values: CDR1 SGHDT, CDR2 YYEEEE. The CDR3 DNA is TGTGCCAGCAGCTTTTTAGCGGGGGGGCAGACAGATACGCAGTATTTT. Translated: CASSFLAGGQTDTQYF. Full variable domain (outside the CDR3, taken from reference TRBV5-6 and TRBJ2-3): DAGVTQSPTHLIKTRGQQVTLRCSPKSGHDTVSWYQQALGQGPQFIFQYYEEEERQRGNFPDRFSGHQFPNYSSELNVNALLLGDSALYLCASSFLAGGQTDTQYFGPGTRLTVL.

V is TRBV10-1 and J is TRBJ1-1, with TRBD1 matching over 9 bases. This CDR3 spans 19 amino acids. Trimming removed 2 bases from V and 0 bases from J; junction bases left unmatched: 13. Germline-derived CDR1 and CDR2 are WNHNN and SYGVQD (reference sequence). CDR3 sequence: CASSEGTGRIPGMNTEAFF. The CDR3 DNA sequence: TGCGCCAGCAGTGAGGGGACAGGGAGGATTCCAGGAATGAACACTGAAGCTTTCTTT.

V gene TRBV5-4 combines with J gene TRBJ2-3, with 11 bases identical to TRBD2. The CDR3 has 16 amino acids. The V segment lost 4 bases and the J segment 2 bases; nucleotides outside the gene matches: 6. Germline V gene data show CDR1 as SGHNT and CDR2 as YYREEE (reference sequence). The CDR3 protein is CASSDGLAGITDTQYF. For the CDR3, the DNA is TGTGCCAGCAGCGATGGACTAGCGGGTATCACAGATACGCAGTATTTT.

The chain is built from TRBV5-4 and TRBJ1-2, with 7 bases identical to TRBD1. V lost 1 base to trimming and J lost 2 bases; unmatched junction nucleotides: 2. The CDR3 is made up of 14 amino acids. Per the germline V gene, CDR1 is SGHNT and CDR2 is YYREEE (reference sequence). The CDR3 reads CASSLRDRNYGYTF. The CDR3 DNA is TGTGCCAGCAGCTTGCGGGACAGAAACTATGGCTACACCTTC.

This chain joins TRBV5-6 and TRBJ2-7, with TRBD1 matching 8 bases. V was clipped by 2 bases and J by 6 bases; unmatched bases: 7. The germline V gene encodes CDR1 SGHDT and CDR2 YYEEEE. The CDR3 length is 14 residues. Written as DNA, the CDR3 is TGTGCCAGCAGCTTCTGGACAGGGTGGAGCGAGCAGTACTTC. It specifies CASSFWTGWSEQYF. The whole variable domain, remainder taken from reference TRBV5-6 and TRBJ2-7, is DAGVTQSPTHLIKTRGQQVTLRCSPKSGHDTVSWYQQALGQGPQFIFQYYEEEERQRGNFPDRFSGHQFPNYSSELNVNALLLGDSALYLCASSFWTGWSEQYFGPGTRLTVT.

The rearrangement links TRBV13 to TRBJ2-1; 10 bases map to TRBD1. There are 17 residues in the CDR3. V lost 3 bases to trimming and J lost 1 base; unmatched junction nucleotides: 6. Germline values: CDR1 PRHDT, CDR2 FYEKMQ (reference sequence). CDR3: CASSFPGQGLSYNEQFF. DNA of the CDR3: TGTGCCAGCAGCTTTCCGGGACAGGGGCTTTCCTACAATGAGCAGTTCTTC.

DNA of the CDR3: TGCGCCAGCAGCCAAGATCTTACAGGTCCGCTGCCACCCCTCCACTTT. It specifies CASSQDLTGPLPPLHF. This chain connects TRBV4-1 to TRBJ1-6; TRBD1 might be the D (5 bases). The CDR3 length is 16 residues. The V end was cut by 0 bases, the J end by 11 bases, with 17 bases between. Germline CDR1 reads MGHRA; CDR2 reads YSYEKL.

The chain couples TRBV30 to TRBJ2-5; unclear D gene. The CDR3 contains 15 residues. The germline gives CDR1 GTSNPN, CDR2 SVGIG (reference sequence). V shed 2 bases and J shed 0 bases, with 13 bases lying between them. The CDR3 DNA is TGTGCCTGGAGTATTGGAATCGGGTACCAAGAGACCCAGTACTTC. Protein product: CAWSIGIGYQETQYF.

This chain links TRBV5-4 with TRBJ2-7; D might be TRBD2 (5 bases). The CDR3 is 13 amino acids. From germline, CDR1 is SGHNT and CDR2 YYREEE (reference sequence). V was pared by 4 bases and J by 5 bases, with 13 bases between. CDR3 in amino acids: CASSLQASNEQYF. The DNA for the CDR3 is TGTGCCAGCAGCCTTCAGGCTAGCAACGAGCAGTACTTC.

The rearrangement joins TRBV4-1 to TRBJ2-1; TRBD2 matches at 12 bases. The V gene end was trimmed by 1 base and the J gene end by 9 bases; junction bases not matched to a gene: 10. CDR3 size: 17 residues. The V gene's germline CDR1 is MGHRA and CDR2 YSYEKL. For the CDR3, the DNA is TGCGCCAGCAGCCAAGTTGTGCTAGCGGGGGGGCAGGGTGAGCAGTTCTTC. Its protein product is CASSQVVLAGGQGEQFF.

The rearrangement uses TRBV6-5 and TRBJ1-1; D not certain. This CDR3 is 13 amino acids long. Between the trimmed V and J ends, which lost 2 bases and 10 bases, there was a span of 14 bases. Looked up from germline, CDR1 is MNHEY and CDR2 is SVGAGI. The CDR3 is CASSYEAGRSAFF. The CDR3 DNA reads TGTGCCAGCAGTTACGAGGCTGGCCGGTCAGCTTTCTTT.

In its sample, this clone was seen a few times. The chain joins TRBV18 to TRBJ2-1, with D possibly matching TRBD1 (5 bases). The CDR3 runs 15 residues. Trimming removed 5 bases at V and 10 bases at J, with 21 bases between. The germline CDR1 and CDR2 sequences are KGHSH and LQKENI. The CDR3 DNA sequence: TGTGCCAGCTCATTGGCAGGGCGGCCCATTATGGAGCAGTTCTTC. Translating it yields CASSLAGRPIMEQFF. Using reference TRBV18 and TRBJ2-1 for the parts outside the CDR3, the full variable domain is NAGVMQNPRHLVRRRGQEARLRCSPMKGHSHVYWYRQLPEEGLKFMVYLQKENIIDESGMPKERFSAEFPKEGPSILRIQQVVRGDSAAYFCASSLAGRPIMEQFFGPGTRLTVL.

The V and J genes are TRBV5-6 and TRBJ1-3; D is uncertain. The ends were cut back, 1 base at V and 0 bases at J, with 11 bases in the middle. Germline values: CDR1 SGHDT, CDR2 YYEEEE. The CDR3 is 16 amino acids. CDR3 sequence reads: CASSLFREGSGNTIYF. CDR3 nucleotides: TGTGCCAGCAGCTTGTTTAGGGAGGGCTCTGGAAACACCATATATTTT.

CDR3 sequence reads: CASSPPGQGPYEQYF. CDR3 bases: TGCGCCAGCAGCCCACCGGGACAGGGTCCCTACGAGCAGTACTTC. The chain combines TRBV4-1 with TRBJ2-7, with 9 bases fitting TRBD1. V lost 4 bases to trimming and J lost 2 bases; unmatched junction nucleotides: 6. Per germline, CDR1 MGHRA and CDR2 YSYEKL. The CDR3 extends over 15 amino acids.

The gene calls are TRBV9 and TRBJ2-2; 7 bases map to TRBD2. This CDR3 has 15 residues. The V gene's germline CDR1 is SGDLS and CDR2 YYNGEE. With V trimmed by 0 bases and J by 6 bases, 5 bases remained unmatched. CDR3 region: CASSVAGGRPGELFF. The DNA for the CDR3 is TGTGCCAGCAGCGTAGCGGGGGGACGCCCCGGGGAGCTGTTTTTT.

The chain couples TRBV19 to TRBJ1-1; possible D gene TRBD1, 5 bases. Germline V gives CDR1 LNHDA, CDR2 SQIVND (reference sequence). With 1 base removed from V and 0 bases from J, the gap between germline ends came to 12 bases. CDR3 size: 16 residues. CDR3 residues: CASSIGVWGMNTEAFF. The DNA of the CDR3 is TGTGCCAGTAGTATAGGCGTTTGGGGCATGAACACTGAAGCTTTCTTT.

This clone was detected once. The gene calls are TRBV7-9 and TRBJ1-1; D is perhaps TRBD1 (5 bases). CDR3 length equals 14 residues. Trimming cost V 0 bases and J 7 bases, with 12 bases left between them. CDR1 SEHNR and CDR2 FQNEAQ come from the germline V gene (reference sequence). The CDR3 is CASSLASQGNEAFF. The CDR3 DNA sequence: TGTGCCAGCAGCTTAGCAAGTCAGGGAAATGAAGCTTTCTTT. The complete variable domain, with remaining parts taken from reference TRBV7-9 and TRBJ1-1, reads DTGVSQNPRHKITKRGQNVTFRCDPISEHNRLYWYRQTLGQGPEFLTYFQNEAQLEKSRLLSDRFSAERPKGSFSTLEIQRTEQGDSAMYLCASSLASQGNEAFFGQGTRLTVV.

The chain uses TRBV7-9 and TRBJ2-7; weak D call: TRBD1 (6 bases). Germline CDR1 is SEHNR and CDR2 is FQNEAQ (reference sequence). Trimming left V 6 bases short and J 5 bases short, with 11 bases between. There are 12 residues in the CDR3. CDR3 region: CASSNRDHEQYF. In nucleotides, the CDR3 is TGTGCCAGCAGTAACAGGGACCACGAGCAGTACTTC.